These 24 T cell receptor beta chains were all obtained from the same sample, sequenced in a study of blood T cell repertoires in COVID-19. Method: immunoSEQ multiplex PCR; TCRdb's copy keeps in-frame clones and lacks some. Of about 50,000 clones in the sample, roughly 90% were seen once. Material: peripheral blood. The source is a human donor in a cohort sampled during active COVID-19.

The CDR3 DNA sequence: TGTGCCAGTAGGAGAGACAGGACCCTCAATCAGCCCCAGCATTTT. Residues: CASRRDRTLNQPQHF. V gene TRBV19 combines with J gene TRBJ1-5, with D possibly being TRBD1 (6 bases). CDR1 and CDR2 from the germline V gene are LNHDA and SQIVND (reference sequence). V lost 6 bases and J lost 3, with 15 bases in between. This CDR3 is 15 amino acids long.

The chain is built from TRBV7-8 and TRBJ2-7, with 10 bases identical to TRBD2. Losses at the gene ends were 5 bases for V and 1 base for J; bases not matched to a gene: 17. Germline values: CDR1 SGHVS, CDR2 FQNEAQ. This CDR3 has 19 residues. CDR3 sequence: CASSIMGVAGGQRSYEQYV. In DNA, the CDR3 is TGTGCCAGCAGCATCATGGGAGTAGCGGGAGGCCAGAGGTCCTACGAGCAGTACGTC.

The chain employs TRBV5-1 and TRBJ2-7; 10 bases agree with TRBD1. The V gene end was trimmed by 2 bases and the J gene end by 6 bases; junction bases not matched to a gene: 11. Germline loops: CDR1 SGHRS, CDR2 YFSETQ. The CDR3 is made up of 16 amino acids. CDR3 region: CASSLLRGQGRIEQYF. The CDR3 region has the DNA TGCGCCAGCAGCTTACTAAGGGGACAGGGGAGAATCGAGCAGTACTTC.

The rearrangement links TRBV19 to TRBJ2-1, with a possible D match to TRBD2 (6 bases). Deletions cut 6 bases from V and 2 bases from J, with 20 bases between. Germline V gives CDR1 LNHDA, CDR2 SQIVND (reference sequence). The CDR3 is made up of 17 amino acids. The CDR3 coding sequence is TGTGCCAGTAGCCCGGAGGGGTCGCGCGGACCCTACAATGAGCAGTTCTTC. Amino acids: CASSPEGSRGPYNEQFF.

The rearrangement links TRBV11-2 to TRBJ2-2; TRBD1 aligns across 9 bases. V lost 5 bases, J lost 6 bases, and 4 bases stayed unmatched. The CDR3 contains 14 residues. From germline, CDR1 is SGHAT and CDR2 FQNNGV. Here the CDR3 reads CASSAQGASGELFF. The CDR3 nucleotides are TGTGCCAGCAGCGCACAGGGGGCCTCCGGGGAGCTGTTTTTT.

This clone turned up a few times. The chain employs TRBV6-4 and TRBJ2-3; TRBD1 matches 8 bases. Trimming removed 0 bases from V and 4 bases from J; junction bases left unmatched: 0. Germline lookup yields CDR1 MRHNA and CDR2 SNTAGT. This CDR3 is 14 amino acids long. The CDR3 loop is CASSDSQGADTQYF. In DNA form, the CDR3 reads TGTGCCAGCAGTGACTCACAGGGGGCAGATACGCAGTATTTT.

CDR3 in DNA: TGTGCCAGCAGCCGGGGGACAGGGGGCCACTATGGCTACACCTTC. It is translated as CASSRGTGGHYGYTF. The V gene is TRBV28, the J gene TRBJ1-2, with 12 bases that match TRBD1. This CDR3 has 15 amino acids. The junction had 5 bases not matched to a gene; V was cut back by 6 bases and J by 3 bases. CDR1 is MDHEN, CDR2 SYDVKM, per germline.

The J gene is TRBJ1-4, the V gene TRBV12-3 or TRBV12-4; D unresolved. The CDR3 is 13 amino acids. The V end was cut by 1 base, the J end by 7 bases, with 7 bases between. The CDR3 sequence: CASSLGEFEKLFF. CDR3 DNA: TGTGCCAGCAGTTTAGGAGAGTTTGAAAAACTGTTTTTT.

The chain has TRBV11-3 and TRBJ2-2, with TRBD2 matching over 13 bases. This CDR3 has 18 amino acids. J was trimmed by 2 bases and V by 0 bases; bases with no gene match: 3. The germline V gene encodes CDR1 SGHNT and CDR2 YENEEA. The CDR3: CASSLDGLAGVNTGELFF. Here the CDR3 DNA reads TGTGCCAGCAGCTTAGATGGACTAGCGGGAGTTAACACCGGGGAGCTGTTTTTT.

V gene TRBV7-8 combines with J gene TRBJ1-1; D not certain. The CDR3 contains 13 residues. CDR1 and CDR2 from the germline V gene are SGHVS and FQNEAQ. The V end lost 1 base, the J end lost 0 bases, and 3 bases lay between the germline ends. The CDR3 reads CASSLVVNTEAFF. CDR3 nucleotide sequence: TGTGCCAGCAGCTTAGTCGTGAACACTGAAGCTTTCTTT.

The CDR3, as DNA: TGCGCCAGCAGCCAAGCCCTGATGTTGGAGGAAGGTACCTACGAGCAGTACGTC. It encodes CASSQALMLEEGTYEQYV. The chain joins TRBV4-1 to TRBJ2-7; a weak D match, TRBD2 (5 bases). This CDR3 has 18 amino acids. Germline V CDR1 and CDR2: MGHRA, YSYEKL. Trimming removed 1 base at V and 2 bases at J, with 21 bases between.

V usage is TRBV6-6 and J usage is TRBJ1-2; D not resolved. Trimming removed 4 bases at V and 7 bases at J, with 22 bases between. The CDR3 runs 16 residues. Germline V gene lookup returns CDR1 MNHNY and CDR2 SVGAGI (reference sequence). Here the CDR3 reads CASSSHGEGGVGGYTF. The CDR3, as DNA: TGTGCCAGCAGTTCCCACGGGGAGGGCGGCGTTGGTGGCTACACCTTC.

The CDR3 reads CASRARGGDYEQYV. CDR3 coding DNA: TGTGCCAGCAGGGCCCGGGGCGGGGATTACGAGCAGTACGTC. The chain uses TRBV2 and TRBJ2-7; perhaps TRBD2 as D (6 bases). V was clipped by 6 bases and J by 4 bases, with 16 bases between them. The CDR3 totals 14 residues. The germline V gene has CDR1 SNHLY and CDR2 FYNNEI.

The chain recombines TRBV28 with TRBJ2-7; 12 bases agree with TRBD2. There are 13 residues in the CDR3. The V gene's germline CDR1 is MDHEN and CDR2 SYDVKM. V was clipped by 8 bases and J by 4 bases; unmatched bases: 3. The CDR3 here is CASETSGRYEQYF. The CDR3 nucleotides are TGTGCCAGCGAGACTAGCGGGAGATACGAGCAGTACTTC.

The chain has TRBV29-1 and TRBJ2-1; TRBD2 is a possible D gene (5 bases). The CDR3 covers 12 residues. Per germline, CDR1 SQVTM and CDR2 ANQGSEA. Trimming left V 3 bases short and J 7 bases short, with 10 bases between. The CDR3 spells CSVDEGSNEQFF. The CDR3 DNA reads TGCAGCGTTGACGAGGGTAGTAATGAGCAGTTCTTC.

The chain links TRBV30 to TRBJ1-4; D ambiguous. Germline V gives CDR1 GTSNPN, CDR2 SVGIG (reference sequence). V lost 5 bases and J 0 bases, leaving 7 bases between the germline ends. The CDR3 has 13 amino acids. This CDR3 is CAWCSPTNEKLFF. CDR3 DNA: TGTGCCTGGTGCAGTCCAACTAATGAAAAACTGTTTTTT.

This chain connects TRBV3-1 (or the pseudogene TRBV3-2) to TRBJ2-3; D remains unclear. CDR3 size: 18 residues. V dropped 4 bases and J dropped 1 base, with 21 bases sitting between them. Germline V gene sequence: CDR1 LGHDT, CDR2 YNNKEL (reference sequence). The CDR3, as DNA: TGTGCCAGCAGCCCCGATTCGAGTTTTACCATCGGCACAGATACGCAGTATTTT. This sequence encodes CASSPDSSFTIGTDTQYF.

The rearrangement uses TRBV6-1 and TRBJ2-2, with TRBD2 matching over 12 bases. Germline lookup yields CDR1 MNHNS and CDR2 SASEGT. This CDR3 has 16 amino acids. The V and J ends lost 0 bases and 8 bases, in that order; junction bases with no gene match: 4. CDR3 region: CASSEARLAGVGELFF. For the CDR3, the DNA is TGTGCCAGCAGTGAAGCAAGACTAGCGGGAGTAGGGGAGCTGTTTTTT.

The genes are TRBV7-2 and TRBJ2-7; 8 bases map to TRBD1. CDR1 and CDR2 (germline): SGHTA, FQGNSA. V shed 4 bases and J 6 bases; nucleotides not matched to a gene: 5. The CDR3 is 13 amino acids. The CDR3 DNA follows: TGTGCCAGCAGCTCACTAGACAGGGGCGAGCAGTACTTC. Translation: CASSSLDRGEQYF.

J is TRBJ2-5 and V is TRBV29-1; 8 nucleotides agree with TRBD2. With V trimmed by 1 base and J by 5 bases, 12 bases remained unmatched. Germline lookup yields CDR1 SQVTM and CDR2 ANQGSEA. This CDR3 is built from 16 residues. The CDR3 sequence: CSVEGRAGEGVETQYF. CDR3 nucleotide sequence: TGCAGCGTTGAAGGTCGAGCGGGAGAGGGTGTGGAGACCCAGTACTTC.

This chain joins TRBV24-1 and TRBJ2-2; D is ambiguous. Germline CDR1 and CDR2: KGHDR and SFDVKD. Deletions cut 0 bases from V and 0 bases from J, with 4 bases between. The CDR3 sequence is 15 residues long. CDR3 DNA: TGTGCCACCAGTGATTTGAAGCCGAACACCGGGGAGCTGTTTTTT. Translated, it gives CATSDLKPNTGELFF.

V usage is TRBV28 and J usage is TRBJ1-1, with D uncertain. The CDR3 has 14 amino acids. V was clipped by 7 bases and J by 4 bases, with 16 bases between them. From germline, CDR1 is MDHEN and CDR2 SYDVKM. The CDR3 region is CASTQSLRGTEAFF. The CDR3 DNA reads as TGTGCCAGCACCCAGAGTCTCCGGGGCACTGAAGCTTTCTTT.

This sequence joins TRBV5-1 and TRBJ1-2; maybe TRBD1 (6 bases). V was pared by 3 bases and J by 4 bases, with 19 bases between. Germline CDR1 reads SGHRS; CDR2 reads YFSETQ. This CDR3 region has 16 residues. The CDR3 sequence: CASSSVTGRPLYGYTF. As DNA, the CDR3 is TGCGCCAGCAGCTCTGTAACAGGGAGACCCCTCTATGGCTACACCTTC.

The CDR3 bases are TGTGCCAGCGATGACAGAGATAATTCACCCCTCCACTTT. Translated: CASDDRDNSPLHF. The chain employs TRBV7-8 and TRBJ1-6, with D possibly being TRBD1 (5 bases). V dropped 8 bases and J dropped 5 bases, with 10 bases sitting between them. The CDR3 contains 13 residues. Per germline, CDR1 SGHVS and CDR2 FQNEAQ.